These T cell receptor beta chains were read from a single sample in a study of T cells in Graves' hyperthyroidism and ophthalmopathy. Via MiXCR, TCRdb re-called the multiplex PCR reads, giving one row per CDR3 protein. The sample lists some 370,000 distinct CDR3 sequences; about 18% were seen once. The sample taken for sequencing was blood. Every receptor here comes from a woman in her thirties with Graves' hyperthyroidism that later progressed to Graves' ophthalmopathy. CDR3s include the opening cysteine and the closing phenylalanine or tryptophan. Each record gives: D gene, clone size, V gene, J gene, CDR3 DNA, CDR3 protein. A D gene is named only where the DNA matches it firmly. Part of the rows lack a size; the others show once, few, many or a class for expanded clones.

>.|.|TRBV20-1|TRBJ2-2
TGCAGTGCTAGATGGAACACCGGGGAGCTGTTTTTT
CSARWNTGELFF
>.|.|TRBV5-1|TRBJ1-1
TGCGCCAGCAGCTTGGAACCGCAGGGGAACACTGAAGCTTTCTTT
CASSLEPQGNTEAFF
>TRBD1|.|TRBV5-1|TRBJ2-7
TGCGCCAGCAGCTTTAACAGGGGAACCTACGAGCAGTACTTC
CASSFNRGTYEQYF
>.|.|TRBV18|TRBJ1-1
TGTGCCAGCTCACCCCAGGGTGGTGAAGCTTTCTTT
CASSPQGGEAFF
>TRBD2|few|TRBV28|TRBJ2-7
TGTGCCAGCAGTCCTTCGGGGGGGCCCTACGAGCAGTACTTC
CASSPSGGPYEQYF
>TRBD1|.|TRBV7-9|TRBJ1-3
TGTGCCAGCAGCCGCCAACAGGGGAGTGACGGAAACACCATATATTTT
CASSRQQGSDGNTIYF
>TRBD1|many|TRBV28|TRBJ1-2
TGTGCCAGCAGCGAGGGGGCAAGGGGCTATGGCTACACCTTC
CASSEGARGYGYTF
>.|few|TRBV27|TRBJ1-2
TGTGCCAGCAGTTTATCGCCAGGGATCTATGGCTACACCTTC
CASSLSPGIYGYTF
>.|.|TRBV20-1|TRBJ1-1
TGCAGTGCTAGAAGGCTGAACACTGAAGCTTTCTTT
CSARRLNTEAFF
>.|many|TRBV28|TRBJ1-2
TGTGCCAGCAGTTTGTTTGACACCCTTTTCAACTATGGCTACACCTTC
CASSLFDTLFNYGYTF
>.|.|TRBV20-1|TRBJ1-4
TGCAGTGCTAGTGGACCCGTCGGAACTAATGAAAAACTGTTTTTT
CSASGPVGTNEKLFF
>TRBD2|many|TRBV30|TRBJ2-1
TGTGCCTGGAGTGTGGGACTAGTTATGCATGAGCAGTTCTTC
CAWSVGLVMHEQFF
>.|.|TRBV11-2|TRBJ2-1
TGTGCCAGCAGCTTGATTCGACTAGTGACGGATGAGCAGTTCTTC
CASSLIRLVTDEQFF
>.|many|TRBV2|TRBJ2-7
TGTGCCAGCAGTGAATCTCCCGGGACGGAATCCTACGAGCAGTACTTC
CASSESPGTESYEQYF
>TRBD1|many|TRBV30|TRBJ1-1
TGTGCCGGACCTACCCAGGGGGGCGGAACTGAAGCTTTCTTT
CAGPTQGGGTEAFF
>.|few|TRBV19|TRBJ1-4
TGTGCCAGTAGTAGCCTCGGTGAGGGCGGAAAACTGTTTTTT
CASSSLGEGGKLFF
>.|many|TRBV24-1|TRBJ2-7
TGTGCCACCGTACATTGGATCTCCTACGAGCAGTACTTC
CATVHWISYEQYF
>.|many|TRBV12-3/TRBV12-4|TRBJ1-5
TGTGCCAGCAGTTTTAGGGACAATAGCAATCAGCCCCAGCATTTT
CASSFRDNSNQPQHF
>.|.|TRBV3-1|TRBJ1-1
TGTGCCAGCAGCCAAGACCTCAGGGGCACTGAAACTTTCTTT
CASSQDLRGTETFF
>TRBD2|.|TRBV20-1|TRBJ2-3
TGCAGTGCTGAATCGTTACTAGCGCAAGGCACAGATACGCAGTATTTT
CSAESLLAQGTDTQYF
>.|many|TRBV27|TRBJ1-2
TGTGCCAGCAGTCCCAATCCAGGGGCCTTTCATGATGGCTACACCTTC
CASSPNPGAFHDGYTF
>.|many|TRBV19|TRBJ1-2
TGTGCCAGTACCCCATCCTGGGGAGGAGACTTCTATGGCTACACCTTC
CASTPSWGGDFYGYTF
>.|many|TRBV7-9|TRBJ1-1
TGTGCCAGCCAGACGGACTACTCGAACACTGAAGCTTTCTTT
CASQTDYSNTEAFF
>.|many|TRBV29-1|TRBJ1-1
TGCAGCGGGGCTCGAGACACTGAAGCTTTCTTT
CSGARDTEAFF
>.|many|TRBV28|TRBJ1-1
TGTGCCAGCAGTTTCCGGGGAACTGAAGCTTTCTTT
CASSFRGTEAFF
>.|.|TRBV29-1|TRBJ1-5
TGCAGCGTTGCAACAGGGTTTAGTCAGCCCCAGCATTTT
CSVATGFSQPQHF
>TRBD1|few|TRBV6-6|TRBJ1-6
TGTGCCAGCAGTTACTCGGTGGACAGGGGATCACCCCTCCACTTT
CASSYSVDRGSPLHF